One and the same sample provided the 29 T cell receptor beta chains below, sequenced in a study of identical twins. TCRdb fed the 5' RACE reads into MiXCR, producing one record per CDR3 protein. The table shows some 590,000 distinct CDR3 sequences, with 9.6% occurring only once. The sample was also reused in another study, on yellow fever vaccine responses in identical twins.

The sample was PBMCs. These receptors came from a woman between 18 and 30 years old in good health.

Concerning this clonotype itself: A single base separates this from a much larger clone, so it may be a read error. The CDR3 carries no conserved terminal phenylalanine or tryptophan, so it likely arises from a read error. The rearrangement uses TRBV5-1 and TRBJ2-1, with D possibly TRBD1 on 6 matching bases. CDR1 and CDR2 from the germline V gene are SGHRS and YFSETQ. Trimming pared 4 bases from V and 3 bases from J, leaving 11 bases between. The CDR3 is 14 amino acids. The CDR3 loop reads CASSIRDNYNEQFS. CDR3 sequence (DNA): TGCGCCAGCAGCATCCGGGACAACTACAATGAGCAGTTCTCC.

Many counts were recorded for this clonotype. The genes are TRBV5-5 and TRBJ2-1, with 15 nucleotides matching TRBD2. The V gene end was trimmed by 2 bases and the J gene end by 8 bases; junction bases not matched to a gene: 5. CDR1 is SGHKS and CDR2 is YYEKEE in the germline V gene (reference sequence). The CDR3 is 16 residues long. Here the CDR3 reads CASSLSGTSGRYEQFF. CDR3 in DNA: TGTGCCAGCAGCTTATCTGGGACTAGCGGGAGGTATGAGCAGTTCTTC. The complete variable domain, with remaining parts taken from reference TRBV5-5 and TRBJ2-1, reads DAGVTQSPTHLIKTRGQQVTLRCSPISGHKSVSWYQQVLGQGPQFIFQYYEKEERGRGNFPDRFSARQFPNYSSELNVNALLLGDSALYLCASSLSGTSGRYEQFFGPGTRLTVL.

This clonotype was counted only a few times. V is TRBV27 and J is TRBJ2-1, with D perhaps matching TRBD2 (5 bases). This CDR3 region has 15 residues. Germline V lookup: CDR1 MNHEY, CDR2 SMNVEV (reference sequence). Trimming removed 5 bases from V and 6 bases from J, with 17 bases in between. The DNA of the CDR3 is TGTGCCAGCAGTCCCGCTTGGCTAGCTTCCAATGAGCAGTTCTTC. Amino acids: CASSPAWLASNEQFF.

This clonotype was detected a few times. The genes are TRBV11-3 and TRBJ1-1; D remains unclear. Per germline, CDR1 SGHNT and CDR2 YENEEA. The CDR3 runs 16 residues. V was shortened by 1 base and J by 5 bases, with 17 bases between the two germline ends. CDR3: CASSLVEPVGGTEAFF. DNA of the CDR3: TGTGCCAGCAGCTTAGTTGAACCCGTTGGAGGGACTGAAGCTTTCTTT. Full variable domain (remainder filled in from reference TRBV11-3 and TRBJ1-1): EAGVVQSPRYKIIEKKQPVAFWCNPISGHNTLYWYLQNLGQGPELLIRYENEEAVDDSQLPKDRFSAERLKGVDSTLKIQPAELGDSAVYLCASSLVEPVGGTEAFFGQGTRLTVV.

The sample holds many counts of this clonotype. V usage is TRBV7-2 and J usage is TRBJ2-3; 8 bases match TRBD1. The CDR3 runs 16 residues. Looked up from germline, CDR1 is SGHTA and CDR2 is FQGNSA. V was pared by 1 base and J by 2 bases, with 5 bases of the junction left unmatched. The CDR3 here is CASSLVSGGPTDTQYF. Here the CDR3 DNA reads TGTGCCAGCAGCTTAGTCTCAGGGGGCCCCACAGATACGCAGTATTTT.

Only a few counts were recorded for this clonotype. The chain has TRBV28 and TRBJ1-5, with D uncertain. The CDR3 is 15 residues long. The V gene's germline CDR1 is MDHEN and CDR2 SYDVKM. V was shortened by 6 bases and J by 0 bases, with 12 bases between the two germline ends. CDR3 residues: CASRMSSDSNQPQHF. In DNA, the CDR3 is TGTGCCAGCAGAATGAGCAGTGATAGCAATCAGCCCCAGCATTTT.

This clonotype has a count of ten or more. CDR3 coding DNA: TGCAGGACCGGGGGTGTTGGCACAGATACGCAGTATTTT. Translated: CRTGGVGTDTQYF. The chain combines TRBV20-1 with TRBJ2-3; D perhaps matches TRBD2 (6 bases). The CDR3 is made up of 13 amino acids. Germline V gives CDR1 DFQATT, CDR2 SNEGSKA (reference sequence).

This clonotype was observed a few times. This chain links TRBV15 with TRBJ2-7; 8 bases map to TRBD1. CDR1 LNHNV and CDR2 YYDKDF come from the germline V gene (reference sequence). Trimming took 3 bases from V and 7 from J; bases not matched to a gene: 11. The CDR3 is made up of 15 amino acids. CDR3 sequence reads: CATSSRDRPKGEQYF. DNA of the CDR3: TGTGCCACCAGCAGCCGGGACAGGCCCAAGGGGGAGCAGTACTTC. The variable domain in full, completed from reference TRBV15 and TRBJ2-7, reads DAMVIQNPRYQVTQFGKPVTLSCSQTLNHNVMYWYQQKSSQAPKLLFHYYDKDFNNEADTPDNFQSRRPNTSFCFLDIRSPGLGDTAMYLCATSSRDRPKGEQYFGPGTRLTVT.

The table lists this clonotype with a few counts. The gene calls are TRBV5-1 and TRBJ2-7; possibly TRBD2 for D (5 bases). The CDR3 loop spans 14 amino acids. V was pared by 4 bases and J by 2 bases, with 13 bases between. Germline CDR1 reads SGHRS; CDR2 reads YFSETQ. CDR3 loop: CASSAEGRAYEQYF. CDR3 DNA: TGCGCCAGCAGCGCCGAGGGCCGAGCCTACGAGCAGTACTTC.

A few counts support this clonotype. The rearrangement links TRBV6-5 to TRBJ2-5, with TRBD1 matching 11 bases. The CDR3 has 16 amino acids. Germline assignment: CDR1 MNHEY and CDR2 SVGAGI. With 3 bases clipped from V and 5 bases from J, the junction kept 8 bases outside the gene matches. CDR3 bases: TGTGCCAGCAGTTATGGGACAGGGGGTAGTGAGGAGACCCAGTACTTC. The encoded protein is CASSYGTGGSEETQYF.

This clonotype was seen at least ten times. The chain links TRBV28 to TRBJ2-5; TRBD1 agrees at 9 bases. The germline gives CDR1 MDHEN, CDR2 SYDVKM. This CDR3 contains 17 residues. The V gene end was trimmed by 5 bases and the J gene end by 3 bases; junction bases not matched to a gene: 13. As DNA, the CDR3 is TGTGCCAGCAGTAGAACCTACTCGACAGGGGGGGAAGAGACCCAGTACTTC. Amino acid sequence: CASSRTYSTGGEETQYF.

This clonotype was found many times. The V gene is TRBV5-1, the J gene TRBJ2-3, with TRBD1 matching over 7 bases. Germline V gene sequence: CDR1 SGHRS, CDR2 YFSETQ. V dropped 4 bases and J dropped 1; count of bases not matched to a gene: 3. This CDR3 contains 14 residues. CDR3 coding DNA: TGCGCCAGCAGCCCAGACAGGGGCACAGATACGCAGTATTTT. This sequence encodes CASSPDRGTDTQYF.

The chain is built from TRBV28 and TRBJ2-7; no clear D gene. Germline lookup yields CDR1 MDHEN and CDR2 SYDVKM. V was trimmed by 1 base and J by 2 bases, leaving 9 bases between them. CDR3 length: 14 amino acids. Here the CDR3 DNA reads TGTGCCAGCAGTTTATCCAGGTCCGCCTACGAGCAGTACTTC. Translating it yields CASSLSRSAYEQYF.

This clonotype was detected many times. The gene calls are TRBV7-2 and TRBJ2-2; D is tentatively TRBD1 or TRBD2 (5 bases each). The CDR3 contains 16 residues. Germline-derived CDR1 and CDR2 are SGHTA and FQGNSA. V lost 4 bases and J lost 0, with 12 bases in between. The CDR3 coding sequence is TGTGCCAGCAGCTCTGAGGGGACCACGAACACCGGGGAGCTGTTTTTT. Encoded protein: CASSSEGTTNTGELFF. Based on the CDR3 plus reference TRBV7-2 and TRBJ2-2, the full variable domain is GAGVSQSPSNKVTEKGKDVELRCDPISGHTALYWYRQSLGQGLEFLIYFQGNSAPDKSGLPSDRFSAERTGGSVSTLTIQRTQQEDSAVYLCASSSEGTTNTGELFFGEGSRLTVL.

This clonotype showed up many times. The chain employs TRBV28 and TRBJ1-5, with 11 bases fitting TRBD1. The CDR3 runs to 16 residues. Germline loops: CDR1 MDHEN, CDR2 SYDVKM. V was pared by 5 bases and J by 7 bases, with 10 bases of the junction left unmatched. The CDR3 region has the DNA TGTGCCAGCAGTCCCGCGGACAGGGGGCGAGGACAGCCCCAGCATTTT. Encoded protein: CASSPADRGRGQPQHF.

This clonotype was detected ten times or more. The chain employs TRBV15 and TRBJ2-1; D may be TRBD1 or TRBD2 (6 bases each). Germline CDR1 is LNHNV and CDR2 is YYDKDF (reference sequence). The CDR3 is made up of 16 amino acids. V dropped 4 bases and J dropped 3 bases, with 16 bases sitting between them. CDR3 residues: CATSIPGAGDYNEQFF. The CDR3 DNA is TGTGCCACCAGCATTCCGGGGGCAGGCGACTACAATGAGCAGTTCTTC.

The CDR3 reads CASSYSGGPNYGYTF. Written as DNA, the CDR3 is TGTGCCAGCAGTTACTCGGGGGGACCGAACTATGGCTACACCTTC. The V gene is TRBV6-5, the J gene TRBJ1-2, with a weak D call TRBD1 (5 bases). V was pared by 0 bases and J by 2 bases, with 10 bases between. Germline V gives CDR1 MNHEY, CDR2 SVGAGI. This CDR3 spans 15 amino acids.

This clonotype occurred a few times. The chain uses TRBV12-5 and TRBJ2-4; D ambiguous. V was clipped by 2 bases and J by 8 bases, with 16 bases between them. The CDR3 consists of 15 residues. CDR1 LGHNT and CDR2 FRNRAP come from the germline V gene. The CDR3 DNA reads TGTGCTAGTGGTTTGAAAAGGGCAGCCTGGGACATTCAGTACTTC. Its translation is CASGLKRAAWDIQYF. The full variable domain, its missing parts supplied by reference TRBV12-5 and TRBJ2-4, is DARVTQTPRHKVTEMGQEVTMRCQPILGHNTVFWYRQTMMQGLELLAYFRNRAPLDDSGMPKDRFSAEMPDATLATLKIQPSEPRDSAVYFCASGLKRAAWDIQYFGAGTRLSVL.

CDR3 sequence reads: CSAEAGPNTGELFF. The CDR3 DNA is TGCAGTGCTGAGGCGGGGCCGAACACCGGGGAGCTGTTTTTT. The chain joins TRBV20-1 to TRBJ2-2, with D perhaps matching TRBD2 (6 bases). This CDR3 has 14 amino acids. V was trimmed by 5 bases and J by 0 bases, leaving 10 bases between them. CDR1 is DFQATT and CDR2 is SNEGSKA in the germline V gene (reference sequence).

The sample holds a few counts of this clonotype. This rearrangement joins TRBV7-9 to TRBJ1-2; D unclear. V lost 5 bases and J lost 7, with 5 bases in between. The CDR3 is 10 residues long. CDR1 is SEHNR, CDR2 FQNEAQ, per germline (reference sequence). The CDR3: CASSPPGYTF. For the CDR3, the DNA is TGTGCCAGCAGCCCCCCTGGCTACACCTTC.

There are a few counts of this clonotype. The V call is TRBV12-3 or TRBV12-4, the J call TRBJ1-2; a weak D match, TRBD1 (6 bases). Trimming removed 6 bases at V and 8 bases at J, with 19 bases between. The CDR3 is 14 amino acids. The CDR3 reads CASSSTGRESGYTF. The CDR3 DNA follows: TGTGCCAGCAGCTCCACAGGGCGCGAATCCGGCTACACCTTC.

This clonotype was counted between two and nine times. This chain connects TRBV12-3 or TRBV12-4 to TRBJ2-7; D is unclear. Trimming shortened V by 5 bases and J by 6 bases, and 11 bases separated the two germline ends. The CDR3 extends over 12 amino acids. The DNA of the CDR3 is TGTGCCAGCAGTCCCCGCCGCATCGAGCAGTACTTC. Translation: CASSPRRIEQYF.

A few counts support this clonotype. V is TRBV12-3 or TRBV12-4 and J is TRBJ1-2, with D tentatively TRBD1 (6 bases). This CDR3 is 13 amino acids long. The V and J ends lost 6 bases and 8 bases respectively, with 16 bases between them. The CDR3 loop reads CASSHPAGGGYTF. In DNA form, the CDR3 reads TGTGCCAGCAGCCACCCGGCGGGGGGCGGCTACACCTTC.

The sample holds a few counts of this clonotype. This chain joins TRBV15 and TRBJ2-3, with TRBD2 matching over 10 bases. Germline CDR1 is LNHNV and CDR2 is YYDKDF (reference sequence). V shed 2 bases and J 2 bases; nucleotides not matched to a gene: 4. This CDR3 contains 16 residues. For the CDR3, the DNA is TGTGCCACCAGCAGACTTAGCGGGGGGCCCACAGATACGCAGTATTTT. Its protein product is CATSRLSGGPTDTQYF. Drawing the rest from reference TRBV15 and TRBJ2-3, the complete variable domain is DAMVIQNPRYQVTQFGKPVTLSCSQTLNHNVMYWYQQKSSQAPKLLFHYYDKDFNNEADTPDNFQSRRPNTSFCFLDIRSPGLGDTAMYLCATSRLSGGPTDTQYFGPGTRLTVL.

This clonotype was counted many times. The genes are TRBV7-9 and TRBJ2-4; TRBD1 agrees at 10 bases. The CDR3 extends over 14 amino acids. Germline values: CDR1 SEHNR, CDR2 FQNEAQ (reference sequence). V lost 4 bases, J lost 4 bases, and 1 base stayed unmatched. The CDR3 reads CASSSGQGKNIQYF. The CDR3 bases are TGTGCCAGCAGCTCGGGACAGGGGAAAAACATTCAGTACTTC.

The V call is TRBV12-3 or TRBV12-4, the J call TRBJ2-2, with D hard to call. The CDR3 contains 15 residues. V was pared by 3 bases and J by 5 bases, with 13 bases between. The CDR3 region has the DNA TGTGCCAGCAGTTTCCGTACCTCGTGGACCGGGGAGCTGTTTTTT. It codes for CASSFRTSWTGELFF.

Many counts were recorded for this clonotype. The genes are TRBV14 and TRBJ2-7; D gene unclear. The CDR3 extends over 13 amino acids. V dropped 3 bases and J dropped 2 bases, with 8 bases sitting between them. Per germline, CDR1 SGHDN and CDR2 FVKESK. CDR3 nucleotides: TGTGCCAGCAGCCAGTCTCGAACCTACGAGCAGTACTTC. Its protein product is CASSQSRTYEQYF.

There are many counts of this clonotype. V usage is TRBV10-3 and J usage is TRBJ2-7, with TRBD1 identical over 7 bases. The CDR3 is 16 amino acids. Germline CDR1 ENHRY, CDR2 SYGVKD. V was clipped by 3 bases and J by 1 base; unmatched bases: 9. The CDR3 sequence: CAISDPTGDPSYEQYF. The CDR3 bases are TGTGCCATCAGTGATCCTACAGGGGATCCATCCTACGAGCAGTACTTC.

The sample holds many counts of this clonotype. The rearrangement uses TRBV11-1 and TRBJ2-3; D is unclear. This CDR3 has 13 residues. Trimming shortened V by 5 bases and J by 6 bases, and 12 bases separated the two germline ends. CDR1 is SGHAT, CDR2 FQDESV, per germline (reference sequence). The CDR3: CASSRYEVDTQYF. CDR3 in DNA: TGTGCCAGCAGCCGTTATGAGGTGGATACGCAGTATTTT.